The source of this T cell receptor beta chain is a study of shared clonotypes between healthy human individuals (dated by TCRdb to the early 2020s). Study-level background: A couple of women and a few men aged 18 to 49 years were included in the cohort. Per donor, three plates each were used for CD4 naive and CD4 memory, two for CD8 naive, and one for CD8 memory. To estimate repertoire size and how much clonotypes are shared between individuals, the study performed deep sequencing of blood TCR repertoires from a handful of healthy adults. Libraries were prepared and TCR repertoires were sequenced by different laboratories using diverse techniques, in order to increase sequencing depth and limit assay-specific biases. Per donor, leukapheresis produced somewhere between about 0.94 and 9.5 billion PBMCs.

Spanning cysteine to phenylalanine, the CDR3 consists of 15 amino acids. Solely the CDR3 DNA is kept, with 45 bases framed from the first base. V is pruned by 6 bases and J by 12 bases, leaving 19 bases of the junction without a gene match. As encoded in the germline V gene, CDR1 is MNHNS while CDR2 is SASEGT. The donors were healthy, HIV-negative adults who had no recently reported acute infections or vaccinations. Only Caucasian adults living in Nashville, Tennessee, USA were represented among the donors. CD4+ T cells were enriched by magnetic negative selection; naive cells were then positively selected on CD45RA, and the negative fraction formed the memory subset. After blood collection by leukapheresis, PBMCs were isolated using Ficoll-Histopaque density gradient centrifugation and then cryopreserved in the vapor phase of liquid nitrogen. Purity and quantity of every magnetically sorted T cell population were checked by analytical flow cytometry. Genomic DNA was isolated from every sorted fraction and measured by UV absorbance on a Nanodrop 2000c.

Paper-wide results and their limitations: The small number of donors limited the genetic and exposure-history diversity represented. Larger estimated clonotype richness was generally found for naive subsets than for memory subsets. Sampling was limited to blood, and TCR repertoires in tissue likely differ from TCR repertoires in blood. Sharing across several donors was observed for 4.5% to 6.5% of naive CD4, around 3.5% of naive CD8, 2% to 2.5% of memory CD4, and around 0.44% of memory CD8 clonotypes. Even with the large sequencing depth, rarefaction of the sorted-subset datasets indicated that sequencing was incomplete. Based on pairwise subsampling, the degree of clonotype sharing among donors was expected to be affected by sequencing depth. Compared with non-shared clonotypes, clonotypes shared by all four sorted-subset donors had higher generation probabilities.

As to this clone: Its specific antigen is unknown. Per-base quality was not reported, and no clone a single base away is much larger than it.

TCR CDR3 regions were amplified from genomic DNA by multiplex PCR using the deep immunoSEQ assay. Extracted genomic DNA from each cell subset was spread evenly across all wells of several immunoSEQ 96-well plates, with each plate serving as a replicate. For sorted subsets, each replicate PCR was loaded with 200 ng genomic DNA, equivalent to approximately 27,000 T cell genomes. Purified libraries were quantified with a Qubit 3.0 fluorometer, sized on a Bioanalyzer 2100, and re-quantified with the KAPA Library Quantification kit. A separate single-read 150-cycle Illumina NextSeq 550 flow cell was used to sequence each immunoSEQ 96-well plate. Per the authors' processing: Because only junctional sequences without quality scores were contained in the immunoSEQ output, filtering matching that applied to full-length reads could not be performed. To assign V/J genes and CDR3, sequences were annotated using PyIR, a Python wrapper for IgBLAST v1.9, with IMGT germline references. Reads were filtered out if the reads had weak V/J assignments (E-value above 1e-6), no CDR3, stop codons, out-of-frame junctions, or ambiguous translated residues. A V3J clonotype was defined by an identical inferred V gene, J gene, and CDR3 amino acid sequence. To compute the percentage overlap between repertoires, the number of shared unique clonotypes was divided by the size of the smaller repertoire. Repertoire richness was assessed with RTK rarefaction, the Chao1 estimator, and Recon v2.1 estimates of unobserved clonotypes. For all TCRbeta clonotypes obtained by the gDNA method from several donors, generation probabilities were computed with OLGA. The table was pulled from immuneACCESS by TCRdb, which kept in-frame rearrangements only. Such tables lose some clones; where checked, under half of the loss comes from unresolved V genes, and the rest has no known cause. The DNA was the basis for D and trimming; V, J and clone size are from that table. The sample table contains about 1.5 million clones; only one count was recorded for roughly 96% of them. The ten largest clones take up over 1% of the sample.

Specimen: naive CD4+ T cells sorted from blood. This specimen's cell subset or site label, per the study, means: CD45RA+ positively selected. The chain joins TRBV6-1 to TRBJ2-7; the junction holds 8 bases that match TRBD2. The clonotype was recovered from a man younger than 40 in good health. Read as DNA, the sequence is TGTGCCAGCAGCGACCCACGAGGGAAGCGGGAGCCTTTGTACTTC. It translates to CASSDPRGKREPLYF.